The source of this T cell receptor beta chain is a study of shared clonotypes between healthy human individuals. As regards this clone: Its cognate antigen is unknown.

Assay: immunoSEQ multiplex PCR; the TCRdb copy retains only in-frame clones and omits some. The table lists about 710,000 clones, approximately 73% of them singletons. Per the germline V gene, CDR1 is ENHRY and CDR2 is SYGVKD. The CDR3 is made up of 18 amino acids. Trimming cost V 6 bases and J 0 bases; bases outside gene matches: 7. Findings and limits, study-wide: The study generally estimated greater richness for naive than memory subsets.

This receptor was identified in a woman in her 30s in good health. Material: memory CD4+ T cells sorted from blood. Subset in this sample: CD45RA-negative fraction. J is TRBJ2-3 and V is TRBV10-3, with 15 bases matching TRBD2. The CDR3 nucleotides read TGTGCCATCAGGCCGGGACTAGCGGGAGGTCCTAGCACAGATACGCAGTATTTT. It specifies CAIRPGLAGGPSTDTQYF.